The source of this TCR beta chain is a study of OX40 agonist ivuxolimab in advanced cancers. Study in general: Participants, 82.7% male, averaged roughly 60 years of age, ranging from 23 to 79.

A history of autoimmune disease or systemic immunosuppression excluded patients. The CDR3 totals 16 residues. V gave up 3 bases and J gave up 5 bases, with 17 bases separating them. Germline values: CDR1 ENHRY, CDR2 SYGVKD. Using immunoSEQ multiplex PCR, the repertoire was profiled, and TCRdb retains in-frame clones only, with some absent. The table has about 58,000 clones, about 81% seen once. Findings and limits, study-wide: CD4+ T cells averaged fewer expanded clones than CD8+ T cells.

A word on this clone: Antigen unknown.

The source of this sequence is an adult with an advanced solid tumor such as melanoma, head and neck, liver or kidney cancer. This material consisted of CD4+ or CD8+ T cells sorted from blood, taken in a trial of the OX40 agonist ivuxolimab. The V gene is TRBV10-3, the J gene TRBJ1-5; D not resolved. The CDR3, as DNA: TGTGCCATCAGTGATCCCACAGTTGGGTGGTATCAGCCCCAGCATTTT. This encodes CAISDPTVGWYQPQHF.